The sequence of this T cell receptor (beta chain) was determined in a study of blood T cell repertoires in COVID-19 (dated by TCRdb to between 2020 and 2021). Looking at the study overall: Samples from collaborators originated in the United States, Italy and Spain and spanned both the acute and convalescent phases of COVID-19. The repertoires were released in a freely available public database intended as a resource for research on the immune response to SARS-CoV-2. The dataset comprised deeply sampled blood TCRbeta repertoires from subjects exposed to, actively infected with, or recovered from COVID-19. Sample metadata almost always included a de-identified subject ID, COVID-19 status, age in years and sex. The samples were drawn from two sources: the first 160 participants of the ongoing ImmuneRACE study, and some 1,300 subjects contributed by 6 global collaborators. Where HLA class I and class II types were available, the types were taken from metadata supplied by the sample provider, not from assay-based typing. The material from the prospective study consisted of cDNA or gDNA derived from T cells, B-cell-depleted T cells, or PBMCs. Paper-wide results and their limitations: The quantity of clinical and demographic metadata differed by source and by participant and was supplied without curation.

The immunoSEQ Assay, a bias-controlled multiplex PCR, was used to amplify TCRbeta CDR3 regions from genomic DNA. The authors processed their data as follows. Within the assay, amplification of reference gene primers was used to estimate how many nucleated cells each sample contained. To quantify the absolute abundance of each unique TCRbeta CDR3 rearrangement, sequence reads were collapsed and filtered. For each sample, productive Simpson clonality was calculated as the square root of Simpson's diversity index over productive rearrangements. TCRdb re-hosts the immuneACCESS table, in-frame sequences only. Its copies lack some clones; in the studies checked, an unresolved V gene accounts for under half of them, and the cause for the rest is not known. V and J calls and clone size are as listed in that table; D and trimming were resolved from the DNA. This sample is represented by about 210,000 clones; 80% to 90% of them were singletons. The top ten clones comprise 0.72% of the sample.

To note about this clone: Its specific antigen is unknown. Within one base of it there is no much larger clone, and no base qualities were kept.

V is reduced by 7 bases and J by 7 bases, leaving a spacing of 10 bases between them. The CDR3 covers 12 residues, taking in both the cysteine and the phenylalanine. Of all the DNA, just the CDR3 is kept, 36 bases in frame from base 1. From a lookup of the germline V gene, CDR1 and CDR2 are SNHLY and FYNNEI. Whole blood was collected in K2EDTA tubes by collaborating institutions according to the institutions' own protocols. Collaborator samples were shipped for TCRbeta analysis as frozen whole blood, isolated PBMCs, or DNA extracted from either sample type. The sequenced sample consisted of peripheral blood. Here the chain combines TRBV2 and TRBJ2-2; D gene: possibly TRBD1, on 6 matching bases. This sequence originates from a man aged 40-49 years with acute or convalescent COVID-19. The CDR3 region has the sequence CASTGQIGELFF. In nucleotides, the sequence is TGTGCCAGCACTGGACAGATCGGGGAGCTGTTTTTT.